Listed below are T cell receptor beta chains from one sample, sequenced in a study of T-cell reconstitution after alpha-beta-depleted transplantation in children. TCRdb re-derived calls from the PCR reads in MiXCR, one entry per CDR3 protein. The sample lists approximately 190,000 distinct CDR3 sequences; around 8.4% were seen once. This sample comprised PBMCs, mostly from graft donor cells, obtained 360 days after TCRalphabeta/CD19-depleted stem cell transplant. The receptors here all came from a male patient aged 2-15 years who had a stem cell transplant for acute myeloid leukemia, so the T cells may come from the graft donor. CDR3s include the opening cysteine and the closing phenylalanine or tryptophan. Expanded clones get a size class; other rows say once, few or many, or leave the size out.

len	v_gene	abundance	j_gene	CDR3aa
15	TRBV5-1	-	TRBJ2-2	CASTLSSGGAGELFF
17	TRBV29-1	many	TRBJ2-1	CSVDFIRGRLSYNEQFF
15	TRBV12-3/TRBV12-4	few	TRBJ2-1	CASSLQQGLYNEQFF
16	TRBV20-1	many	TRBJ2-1	CSARVQSGTSYNEQFF
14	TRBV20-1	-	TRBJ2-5	CSASPSSSRETQYF
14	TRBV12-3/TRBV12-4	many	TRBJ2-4	CASSLVAAKNIQYF
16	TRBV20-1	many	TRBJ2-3	CSARERRGGQTDTQYF
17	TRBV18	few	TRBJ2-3	CASSPISGARDSDTQYF
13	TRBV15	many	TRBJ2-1	CATSERDGDEQFF
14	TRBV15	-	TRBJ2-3	CATSRVERTDTQYF
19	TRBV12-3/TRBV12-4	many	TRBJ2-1	CASSLQPGLAGPSYNEQFF
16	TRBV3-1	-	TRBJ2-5	CASSQERLAGGETQYF
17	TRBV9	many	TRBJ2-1	CASSAYTGTRTNNEQFF
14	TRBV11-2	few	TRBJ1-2	CASSRLGADYGYTF
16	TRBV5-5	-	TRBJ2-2	CASSLDPGSNTGELFF
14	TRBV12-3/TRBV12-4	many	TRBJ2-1	CASSPGQGECVQFF
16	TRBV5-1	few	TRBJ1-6	CASSLDRSSYNSPLHF
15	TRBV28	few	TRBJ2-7	CASSSQLAGSYEQYF
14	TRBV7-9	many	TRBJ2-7	CASSPDENPYAQYF
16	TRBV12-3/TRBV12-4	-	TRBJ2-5	CASSFMAGPYQETQYF
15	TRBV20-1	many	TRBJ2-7	CSARDPGRGIYEQYF
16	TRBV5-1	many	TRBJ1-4	CASSPLQGATNEKLFF
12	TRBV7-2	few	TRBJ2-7	CASSLANGVQYF
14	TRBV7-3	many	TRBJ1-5	CASSLTGPNQPQHF
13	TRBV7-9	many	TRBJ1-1	CASSLEPGTEAFF
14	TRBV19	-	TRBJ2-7	CASSRVAGAYEQYF
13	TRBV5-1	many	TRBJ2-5	CASSPEWSSRQYF
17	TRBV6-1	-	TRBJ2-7	CASSPKVKMVSSYEQYF
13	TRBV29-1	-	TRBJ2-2	CSGGLVGTGELFF
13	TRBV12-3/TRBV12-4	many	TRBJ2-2	CASRLGNTGELFF
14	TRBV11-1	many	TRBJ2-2	CASSDRGGTGELFF
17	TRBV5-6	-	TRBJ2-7	CASSLVGGTGKAYEQYF
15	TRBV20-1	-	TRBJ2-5	CSARDGFSGRARGHF
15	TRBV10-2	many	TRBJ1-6	CARPKKTGGDSPLHF
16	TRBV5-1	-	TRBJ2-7	CASSARTSGSWYEQYF
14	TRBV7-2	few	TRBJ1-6	CASSLKASDSPLHF
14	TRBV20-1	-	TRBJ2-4	CSARRASEMDIQYF
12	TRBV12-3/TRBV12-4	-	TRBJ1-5	CASSREGQPQHF
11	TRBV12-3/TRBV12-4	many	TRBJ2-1	CASSTLAGQFF
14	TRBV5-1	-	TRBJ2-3	CASSLERERDTQYF
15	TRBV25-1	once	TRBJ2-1	CASSVAGAAYNEQFF
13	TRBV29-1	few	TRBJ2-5	CSVGAGLWETQYF
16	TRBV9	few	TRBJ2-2	CASSVESGGFGGELFF
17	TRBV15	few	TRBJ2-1	CATSPRSGLAVDNEQFF
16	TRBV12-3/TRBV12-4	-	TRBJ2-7	CASSFPRGGVDYEQYF
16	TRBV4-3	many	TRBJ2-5	CASSQEGRGSQETQYF
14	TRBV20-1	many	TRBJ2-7	CSARSGSAYYEQYF
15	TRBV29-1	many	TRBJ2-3	CSVEDRVRSTDTQYF
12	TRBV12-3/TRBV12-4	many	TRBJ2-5	CASSYDRQTQYF
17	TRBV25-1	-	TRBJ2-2	CASRGTSGRANTGELFF
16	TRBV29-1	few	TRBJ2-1	CSVEDRLAGRYNEQFF
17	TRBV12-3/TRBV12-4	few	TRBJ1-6	CASSFGVSPTPNSPLHF
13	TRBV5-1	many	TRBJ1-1	CASTGASNTEAFF
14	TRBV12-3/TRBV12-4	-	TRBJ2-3	CASSLQGVTDTQYF
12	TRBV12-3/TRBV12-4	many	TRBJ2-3	CASSLQGAPQYF
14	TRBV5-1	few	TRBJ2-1	CASSLVWTDNEQFF
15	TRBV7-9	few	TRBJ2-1	CASSNAGGRYNEQFF
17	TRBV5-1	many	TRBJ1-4	CASSLRGQAFTNEKLFF